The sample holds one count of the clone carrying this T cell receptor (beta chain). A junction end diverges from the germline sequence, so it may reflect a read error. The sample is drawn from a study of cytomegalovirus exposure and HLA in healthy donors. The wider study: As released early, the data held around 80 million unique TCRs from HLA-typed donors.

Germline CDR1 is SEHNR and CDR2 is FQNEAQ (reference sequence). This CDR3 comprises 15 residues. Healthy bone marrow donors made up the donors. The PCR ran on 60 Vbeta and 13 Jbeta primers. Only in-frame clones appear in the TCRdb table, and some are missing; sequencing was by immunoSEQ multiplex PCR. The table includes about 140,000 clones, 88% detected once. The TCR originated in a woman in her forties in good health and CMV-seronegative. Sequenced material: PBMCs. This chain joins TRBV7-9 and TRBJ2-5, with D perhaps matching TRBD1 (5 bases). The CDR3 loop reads CSSSLDGAGQETQYF. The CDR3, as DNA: TGTTCCAGCAGCTTAGATGGGGCAGGACAAGAGACCCAGTACTTC.